This TCR beta chain stems from a study of human T cells and chemical hapten exposure. Overall study context: Application of 0.01% DPC to the upper back was done by patch test, with a reading at 6 days. Patients, predominantly female, presented with alopecia areata, totalis or universalis.

Study-wide results and limits: There was alopecia in the donors, so their immune response may differ from that of healthy people. Expanded TCRs made up significantly more big CDR3 similarity clusters than controls did.

Indicated time point: patch test 2, 6 weeks after DPC sensitization. Treatment defined: therapeutic diphenylcyclopropenone sensitization with weekly scalp DPC. CDR3 length: 15 residues. Trimming left V 2 bases short and J 0 bases short, with 10 bases between. CDR1 and CDR2 (germline): MNHEY, SVGEGT. This clonotype was detected many times. The antigen is undetermined. Each CDR3 protein gets one entry after TCRdb re-called the RACE reads with MiXCR. The repertoire holds more than 85,000 distinct CDR3 sequences, with approximately 11% as singletons. The input for sequencing was whole blood, taken in connection with sensitization to the hapten diphenylcyclopropenone (DPC). This chain links TRBV6-2 or TRBV6-3 with TRBJ1-1; a weak D match, TRBD1 (5 bases). This TCR came from a man between 35 and 55 years old with alopecia areata. Some clones in this sample may be carry-over from other donors' samples. CDR3 DNA: TGTGCCAGCAGTTACGCCGGGGCCATGAACACTGAAGCTTTCTTT. It translates to CASSYAGAMNTEAFF.